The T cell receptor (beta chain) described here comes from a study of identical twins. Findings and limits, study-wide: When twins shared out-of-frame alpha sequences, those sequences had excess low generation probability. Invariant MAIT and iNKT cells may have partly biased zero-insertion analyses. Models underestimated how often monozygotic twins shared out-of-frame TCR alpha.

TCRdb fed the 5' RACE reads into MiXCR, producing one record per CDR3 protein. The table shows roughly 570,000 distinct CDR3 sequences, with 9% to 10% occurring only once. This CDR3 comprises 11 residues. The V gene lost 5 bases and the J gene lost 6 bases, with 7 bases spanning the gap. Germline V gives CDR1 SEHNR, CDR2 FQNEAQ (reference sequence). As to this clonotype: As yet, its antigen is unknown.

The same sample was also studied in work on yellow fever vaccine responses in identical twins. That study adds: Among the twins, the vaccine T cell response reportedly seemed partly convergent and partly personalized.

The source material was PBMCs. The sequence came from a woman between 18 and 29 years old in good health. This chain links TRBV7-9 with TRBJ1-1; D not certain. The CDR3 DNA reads TGTGCCAGCAGCCCCATCCCTGAAGCTTTCTTT. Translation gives CASSPIPEAFF.